This paragraph covers one TCR beta chain sequence. This record comes from a study of blood T cell repertoires in COVID-19. Overall study: The samples span acute and convalescent COVID-19 from the United States, Italy and Spain. T cells, B-cell-depleted T cells, or PBMCs supplied cDNA or gDNA.

Per the original methods: Reference gene primer amplification gave nucleated cell count estimates. Method: immunoSEQ multiplex PCR; TCRdb's copy keeps in-frame clones and lacks some. D and trimming were read from the DNA, whereas the V and J calls and clone size are those reported in that table. Altogether 250,000 to 350,000 clones are present, roughly 88% being singletons, with the ten largest covering 3.5% to 4.5%. Germline values: CDR1 MDHEN, CDR2 SYDVKM. This CDR3 spans 12 amino acids. V was pared by 8 bases and J by 2 bases, with 10 bases between. The chain joins TRBV28 to TRBJ2-7; TRBD1 is a possible D gene (6 bases). The clonotype comes from a woman between 50 and 59 years old with active or convalescent COVID-19. Input material: peripheral blood. CDR3 amino acids: CASSTGTYEQYF. In DNA form, the CDR3 reads TGTGCCAGCTCTACAGGGACCTACGAGCAGTACTTC.